This T cell receptor (beta chain) was retrieved from a study of blood T cell repertoires in COVID-19. Study in general: Acute and convalescent COVID-19 samples came from the United States, Italy and Spain. T cells, B-cell-depleted T cells, or PBMCs supplied cDNA or gDNA.

Under the authors' procedure: Amplification with reference gene primers provided the estimates of nucleated cell counts. Assay: immunoSEQ multiplex PCR; the TCRdb copy retains only in-frame clones and omits some. That table is the source of V, J and clone size, and D and trimming were worked out from the DNA. The table shows some 160,000 clones, with roughly nine tenths occurring only once. The ends were cut back, 0 bases at V and 7 bases at J, with 9 bases in the middle. CDR3 size: 13 residues. The germline V gene encodes CDR1 SGHAT and CDR2 FQNNGV. The chain uses TRBV11-2 and TRBJ1-1; D ambiguous. Source material: peripheral blood. This clonotype was sampled from a man in his fifties or sixties with acute or convalescent COVID-19. The CDR3: CASSLDLSFEAFF. The CDR3 DNA reads TGTGCCAGCAGCTTAGATCTGAGTTTTGAAGCTTTCTTT.